The present T cell receptor beta chain was sequenced within a study of T cells in tuberculosis. Study background: In South Africa, adults with active tuberculosis were compared with IGRA-negative and latently infected IGRA-positive adolescents.

Libraries were prepared by immunoSEQ multiplex PCR; TCRdb keeps only in-frame clonotypes and omits some of them. The sample has some 40,000 clones; roughly 96% are singletons. In germline, CDR1 is KGHSH, CDR2 LQKENI. The CDR3 spans 11 residues. J lost 8 bases, V lost 6 bases, and 1 base had no gene match. The genes are TRBV18 and TRBJ1-1; 9 bases align to TRBD1. The specimen was PBMCs. This TCR derives from a donor aged 10-29 years with latent tuberculosis or without tuberculosis infection. The CDR3 here is CASSDRGEAFF. As DNA, the CDR3 is TGTGCCAGCTCGGACAGGGGAGAAGCTTTCTTT.